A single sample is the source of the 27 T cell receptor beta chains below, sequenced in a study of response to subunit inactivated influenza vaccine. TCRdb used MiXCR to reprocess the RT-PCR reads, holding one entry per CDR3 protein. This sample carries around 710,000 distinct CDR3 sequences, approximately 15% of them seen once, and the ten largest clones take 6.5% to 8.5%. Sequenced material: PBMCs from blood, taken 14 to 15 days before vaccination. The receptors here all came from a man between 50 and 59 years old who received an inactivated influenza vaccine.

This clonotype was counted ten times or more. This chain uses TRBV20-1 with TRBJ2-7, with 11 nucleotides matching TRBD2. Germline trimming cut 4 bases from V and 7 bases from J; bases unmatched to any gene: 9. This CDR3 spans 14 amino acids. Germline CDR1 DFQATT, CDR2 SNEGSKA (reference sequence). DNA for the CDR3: TGCAGTGCTATACTGGGACTAGCGGCCTCAGAGCAGTACTTC. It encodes CSAILGLAASEQYF.

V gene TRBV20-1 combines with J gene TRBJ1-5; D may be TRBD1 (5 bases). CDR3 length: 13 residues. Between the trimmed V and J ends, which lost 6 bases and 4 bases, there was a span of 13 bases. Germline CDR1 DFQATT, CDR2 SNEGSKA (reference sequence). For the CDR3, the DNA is TGCAGTGCCCCTCCGGGACGGAATCAGCCCCAGCATTTT. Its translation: CSAPPGRNQPQHF.

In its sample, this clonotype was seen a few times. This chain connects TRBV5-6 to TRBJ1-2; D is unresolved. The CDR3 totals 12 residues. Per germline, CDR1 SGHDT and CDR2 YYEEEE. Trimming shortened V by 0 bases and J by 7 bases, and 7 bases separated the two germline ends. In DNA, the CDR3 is TGTGCCAGCAGCTTGGTCATGGTTGGCTACACCTTC. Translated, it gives CASSLVMVGYTF.

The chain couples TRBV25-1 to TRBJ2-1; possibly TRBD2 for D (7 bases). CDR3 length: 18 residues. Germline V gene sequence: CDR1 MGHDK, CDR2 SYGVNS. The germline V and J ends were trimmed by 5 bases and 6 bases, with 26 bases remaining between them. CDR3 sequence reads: CASSSFGGGATEGNEQFF. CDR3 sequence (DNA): TGTGCCAGCAGTTCGTTTGGTGGGGGGGCTACAGAGGGCAATGAGCAGTTCTTC.

The CDR3 DNA follows: TGTGCCAGCAGTTTCGCGGGCAGCGAGCAGTACTTC. This translates into CASSFAGSEQYF. The rearrangement joins TRBV12-3 or TRBV12-4 to TRBJ2-7; D possibly corresponds to TRBD2 (5 bases). The V end was cut by 3 bases, the J end by 6 bases, with 9 bases between. This CDR3 has 12 residues.

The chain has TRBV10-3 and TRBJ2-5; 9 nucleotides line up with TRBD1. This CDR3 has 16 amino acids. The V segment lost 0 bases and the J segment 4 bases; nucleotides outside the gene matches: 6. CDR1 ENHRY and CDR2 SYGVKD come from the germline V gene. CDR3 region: CAISESGQGMRETQYF. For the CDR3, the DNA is TGTGCCATCAGTGAGTCGGGACAGGGCATGAGAGAGACCCAGTACTTC.

The DNA of the CDR3 is TGTGCCAGCAGCCAACTCCGGACAGCCCCCGAGCAGTACTTC. This codes for CASSQLRTAPEQYF. The rearrangement joins TRBV11-2 to TRBJ2-7; D possibly corresponds to TRBD1 (6 bases). Per the germline V gene, CDR1 is SGHAT and CDR2 is FQNNGV. Trimming stripped 5 bases from V and 6 bases from J, with 17 bases between. This CDR3 has 14 residues.

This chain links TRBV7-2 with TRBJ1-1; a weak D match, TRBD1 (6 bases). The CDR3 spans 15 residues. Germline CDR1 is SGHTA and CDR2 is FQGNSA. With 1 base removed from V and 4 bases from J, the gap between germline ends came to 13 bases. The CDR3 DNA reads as TGTGCCAGCAGCTTAGTACAGGGAATGGGCACTGAAGCTTTCTTT. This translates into CASSLVQGMGTEAFF.

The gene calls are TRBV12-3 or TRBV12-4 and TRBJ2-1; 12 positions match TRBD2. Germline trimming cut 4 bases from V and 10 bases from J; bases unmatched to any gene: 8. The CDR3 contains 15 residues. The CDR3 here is CASSWMGLAGLEQFF. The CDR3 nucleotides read TGTGCCAGCAGTTGGATGGGACTAGCGGGCCTAGAGCAGTTCTTC.

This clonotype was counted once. DNA for the CDR3: TGTGCCATGGGCCCCCCCCTTCTCTACAATGAGCAGTTCTTC. It yields the protein CAMGPPLLYNEQFF. This rearrangement joins TRBV5-6 to TRBJ2-1; D call uncertain. The germline gives CDR1 SGHDT, CDR2 YYEEEE. V was clipped by 9 bases and J by 3 bases, with 16 bases between them. The CDR3 consists of 14 residues.

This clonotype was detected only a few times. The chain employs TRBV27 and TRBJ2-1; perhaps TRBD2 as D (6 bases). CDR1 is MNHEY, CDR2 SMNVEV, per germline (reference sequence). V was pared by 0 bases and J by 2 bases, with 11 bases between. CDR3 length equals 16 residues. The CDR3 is CASSLSGGVAYNEQFF. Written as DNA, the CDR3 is TGTGCCAGCAGTTTATCAGGAGGGGTTGCCTACAATGAGCAGTTCTTC.

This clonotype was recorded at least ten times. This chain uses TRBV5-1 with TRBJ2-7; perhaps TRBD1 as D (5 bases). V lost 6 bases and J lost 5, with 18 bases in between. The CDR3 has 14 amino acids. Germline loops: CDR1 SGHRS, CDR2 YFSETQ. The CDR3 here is CASTVDTPGDEQYF. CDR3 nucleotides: TGCGCCAGCACCGTGGACACGCCTGGGGACGAGCAGTACTTC.

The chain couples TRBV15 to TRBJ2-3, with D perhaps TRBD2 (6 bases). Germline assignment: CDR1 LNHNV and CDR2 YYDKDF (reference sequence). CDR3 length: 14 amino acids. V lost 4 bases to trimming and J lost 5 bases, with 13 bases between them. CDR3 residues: CATSTRTRGDTQYF. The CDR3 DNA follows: TGTGCCACCAGCACCCGGACGCGGGGAGATACGCAGTATTTT.

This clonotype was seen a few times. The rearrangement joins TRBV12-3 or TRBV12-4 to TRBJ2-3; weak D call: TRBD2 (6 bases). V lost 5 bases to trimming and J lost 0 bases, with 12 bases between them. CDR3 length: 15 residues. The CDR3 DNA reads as TGTGCCAGCAGTAGAGGACTACTGAGCACAGATACGCAGTATTTT. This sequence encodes CASSRGLLSTDTQYF.

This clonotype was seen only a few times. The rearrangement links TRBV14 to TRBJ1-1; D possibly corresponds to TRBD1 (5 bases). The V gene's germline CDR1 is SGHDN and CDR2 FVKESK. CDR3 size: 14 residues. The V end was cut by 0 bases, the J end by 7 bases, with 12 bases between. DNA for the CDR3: TGTGCCAGCAGCCAAGATCGAGTGGGGCGTGAAGCTTTCTTT. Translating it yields CASSQDRVGREAFF.

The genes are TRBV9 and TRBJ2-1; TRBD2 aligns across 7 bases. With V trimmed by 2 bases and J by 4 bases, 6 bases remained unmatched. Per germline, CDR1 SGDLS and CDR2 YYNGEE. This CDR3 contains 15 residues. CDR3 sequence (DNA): TGTGCCAGCAGCGTCCAGAGCGGGACTTACAATGAGCAGTTCTTC. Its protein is CASSVQSGTYNEQFF.

CDR3 sequence reads: CASSQEGTSWAGELFF. CDR3 in DNA: TGCGCCAGCAGCCAAGAAGGGACCAGCTGGGCCGGGGAGCTGTTTTTT. The chain uses TRBV4-1 and TRBJ2-2, with D tentatively TRBD1 or TRBD2 (5 bases each). Germline V CDR1 and CDR2: MGHRA, YSYEKL. V lost 0 bases and J 6 bases, leaving 14 bases between the germline ends. The CDR3 is made up of 16 amino acids.

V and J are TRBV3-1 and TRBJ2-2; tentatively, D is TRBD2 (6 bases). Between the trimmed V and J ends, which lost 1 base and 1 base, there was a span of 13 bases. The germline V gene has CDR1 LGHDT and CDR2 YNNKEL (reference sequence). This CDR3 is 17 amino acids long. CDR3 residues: CASSQAPGLGNTGELFF. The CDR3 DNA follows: TGTGCCAGCAGCCAAGCCCCGGGACTGGGGAACACCGGGGAGCTGTTTTTT.

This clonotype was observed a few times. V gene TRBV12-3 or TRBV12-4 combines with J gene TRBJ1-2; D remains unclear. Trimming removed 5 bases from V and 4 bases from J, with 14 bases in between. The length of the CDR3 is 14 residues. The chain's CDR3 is CASSRTPAPYGYTF. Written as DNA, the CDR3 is TGTGCCAGCAGTCGAACCCCGGCCCCCTATGGCTACACCTTC.

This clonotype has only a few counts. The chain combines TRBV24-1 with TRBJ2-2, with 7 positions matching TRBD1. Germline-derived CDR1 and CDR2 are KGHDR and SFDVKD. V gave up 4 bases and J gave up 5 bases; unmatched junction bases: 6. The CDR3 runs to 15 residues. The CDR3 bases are TGTGCCACCAGTGACCCCGGGACAGTGACCGGGGAGCTGTTTTTT. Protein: CATSDPGTVTGELFF.

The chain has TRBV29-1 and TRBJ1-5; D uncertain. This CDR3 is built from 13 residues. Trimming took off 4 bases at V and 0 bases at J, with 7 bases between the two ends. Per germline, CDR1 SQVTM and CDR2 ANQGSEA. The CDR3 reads CSVVTVSNQPQHF. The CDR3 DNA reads TGCAGCGTTGTTACAGTTAGCAATCAGCCCCAGCATTTT.

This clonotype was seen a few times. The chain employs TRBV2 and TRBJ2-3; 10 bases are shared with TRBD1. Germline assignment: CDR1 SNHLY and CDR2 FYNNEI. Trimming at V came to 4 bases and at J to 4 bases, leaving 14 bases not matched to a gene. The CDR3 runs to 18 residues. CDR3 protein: CASSARTGGSHRPDTQYF. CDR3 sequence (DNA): TGTGCCAGCAGTGCCAGGACAGGGGGAAGTCATCGGCCAGATACGCAGTATTTT.

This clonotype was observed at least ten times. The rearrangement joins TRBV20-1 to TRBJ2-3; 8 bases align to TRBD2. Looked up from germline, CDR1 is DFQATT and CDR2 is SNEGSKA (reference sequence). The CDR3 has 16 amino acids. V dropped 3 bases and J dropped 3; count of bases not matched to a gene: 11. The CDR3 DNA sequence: TGCAGTGCTAGCCCTCCCGCGGGAGGCCAAACAGATACGCAGTATTTT. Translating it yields CSASPPAGGQTDTQYF.

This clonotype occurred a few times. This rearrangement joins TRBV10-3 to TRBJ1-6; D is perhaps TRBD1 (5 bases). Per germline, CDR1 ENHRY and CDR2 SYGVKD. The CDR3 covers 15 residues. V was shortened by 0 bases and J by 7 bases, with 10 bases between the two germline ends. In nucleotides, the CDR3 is TGTGCCATCAGTGAGTCCGTTCCAGGGAATTCACCCCTCCACTTT. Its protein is CAISESVPGNSPLHF.

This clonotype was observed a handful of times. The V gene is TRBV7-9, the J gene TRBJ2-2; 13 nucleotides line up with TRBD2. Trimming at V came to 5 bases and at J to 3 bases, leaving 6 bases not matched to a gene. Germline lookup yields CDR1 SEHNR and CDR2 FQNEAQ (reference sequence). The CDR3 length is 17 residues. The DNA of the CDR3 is TGTGCCAGCAGCACCGGGACTAGCGGGACTCACACCGGGGAGCTGTTTTTT. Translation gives CASSTGTSGTHTGELFF.

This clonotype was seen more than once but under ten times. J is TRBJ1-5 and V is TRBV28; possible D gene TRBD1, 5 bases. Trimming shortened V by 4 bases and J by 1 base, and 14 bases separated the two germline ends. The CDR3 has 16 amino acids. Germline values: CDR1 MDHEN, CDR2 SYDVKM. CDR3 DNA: TGTGCCAGCAGTTCCGAGGGACCCTCCAGCAATCAGCCCCAGCATTTT. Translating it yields CASSSEGPSSNQPQHF.

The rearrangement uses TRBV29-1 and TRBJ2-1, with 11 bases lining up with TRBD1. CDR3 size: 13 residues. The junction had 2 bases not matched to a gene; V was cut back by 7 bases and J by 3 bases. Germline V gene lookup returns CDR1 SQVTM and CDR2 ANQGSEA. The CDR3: CSGGTGGYNEQFF. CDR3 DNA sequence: TGCAGCGGCGGGACAGGGGGCTACAATGAGCAGTTCTTC.